The next 24 T cell receptor beta chains were all read from a single sample in a study of somatic mutations in cytotoxic T cells in rheumatoid arthritis. The assay was immunoSEQ multiplex PCR, and TCRdb's table has in-frame clones only and misses some. Here the sample spans thousands of clones, 75% being singletons. Sequencing was done on a sample of CD8+ T cells sorted from blood. The receptors were gathered from a woman aged 55 to 70 in good health.

V is TRBV5-1 and J is TRBJ2-5; 7 bases are a match to TRBD2. V shed 4 bases and J 5 bases; nucleotides not matched to a gene: 11. Germline CDR1 reads SGHRS; CDR2 reads YFSETQ. This CDR3 comprises 15 residues. The CDR3 here is CASSVQSSGGETQYF. The CDR3 coding sequence is TGCGCCAGCAGCGTCCAGTCTAGCGGTGGCGAGACCCAGTACTTC.

This rearrangement joins TRBV19 to TRBJ2-7, with a tentative D call TRBD1 (7 bases). This CDR3 comprises 15 residues. CDR1 is LNHDA and CDR2 is SQIVND in the germline V gene (reference sequence). Trimming removed 5 bases at V and 4 bases at J, with 18 bases between. The CDR3 protein is CASSVTGAGSYEQYF. CDR3 DNA sequence: TGTGCCAGTAGTGTCACAGGGGCGGGAAGTTACGAGCAGTACTTC. The full variable domain, with the rest looked up from reference TRBV19 and TRBJ2-7, is DGGITQSPKYLFRKEGQNVTLSCEQNLNHDAMYWYRQDPGQGLRLIYYSQIVNDFQKGDIAEGYSVSREKKESFPLTVTSAQKNPTAFYLCASSVTGAGSYEQYFGPGTRLTVT.

This rearrangement joins TRBV7-2 to TRBJ1-2, with D unresolved. The V end lost 0 bases, the J end lost 2 bases, and 13 bases lay between the germline ends. The germline CDR1 and CDR2 sequences are SGHTA and FQGNSA. The CDR3 has 16 amino acids. CDR3 sequence reads: CASSLAPPQPNYGYTF. The CDR3, as DNA: TGTGCCAGCAGCTTAGCTCCCCCACAGCCAAACTATGGCTACACCTTC. Using reference TRBV7-2 and TRBJ1-2 for the parts outside the CDR3, the full variable domain is GAGVSQSPSNKVTEKGKDVELRCDPISGHTALYWYRQSLGQGLEFLIYFQGNSAPDKSGLPSDRFSAERTGGSVSTLTIQRTQQEDSAVYLCASSLAPPQPNYGYTFGSGTRLTVV.

This chain connects TRBV5-5 to TRBJ1-5; 9 bases match TRBD1. Per germline, CDR1 SGHKS and CDR2 YYEKEE (reference sequence). CDR3 length: 18 residues. J was trimmed by 6 bases and V by 4 bases; bases with no gene match: 17. The CDR3 DNA is TGTGCCAGCAGCCCACGGCCCTCCGGGACAGGGAAGAGTCAGCCCCAGCATTTT. Residues: CASSPRPSGTGKSQPQHF.

The chain joins TRBV7-9 to TRBJ1-5; tentatively, D is TRBD1 (6 bases). Trimming cost V 5 bases and J 4 bases, with 21 bases left between them. CDR1 is SEHNR and CDR2 is FQNEAQ in the germline V gene (reference sequence). The CDR3 runs 17 residues. CDR3 DNA: TGTGCCAGCAGCCCCTCTGATGGGGGCTTTAAAAATCAGCCCCAGCATTTT. It translates to CASSPSDGGFKNQPQHF.

The CDR3 coding sequence is TGTGCCTGGAGTGACCAAACAGGGGTGATCTATGGCTACACCTTC. This gives the protein CAWSDQTGVIYGYTF. The chain uses TRBV30 and TRBJ1-2, with 7 bases fitting TRBD1. Trimming at V came to 1 base and at J to 4 bases, leaving 9 bases not matched to a gene. CDR1 and CDR2 (germline): GTSNPN, SVGIG (reference sequence). The CDR3 extends over 15 amino acids.

The chain links TRBV21-1 to TRBJ1-1; TRBD1, the table's D call, lacks a check against the DNA. TRBV21-1 is recorded as a pseudogene. The CDR3 totals 15 residues. As DNA, the CDR3 is TGTGCCAGCAGCAAAAAAAAGGGACAGGGGATAAAGGCTTTCTTT. Translation gives CASSKKKGQGIKAFF.

This chain connects TRBV27 to TRBJ2-7; a weak D match, TRBD1 (6 bases). This CDR3 is built from 16 residues. Germline CDR1 and CDR2: MNHEY and SMNVEV (reference sequence). Trimming removed 1 base at V and 3 bases at J, with 16 bases between. CDR3 DNA sequence: TGTGCCAGCAGTTTATTTCCGGGACACCCGAACTACGAGCAGTACTTC. The encoded protein is CASSLFPGHPNYEQYF.

J is TRBJ2-7 and V is TRBV7-9, with D perhaps TRBD1 (6 bases). The V gene lost 5 bases and the J gene lost 4 bases, with 18 bases spanning the gap. Germline V gene lookup returns CDR1 SEHNR and CDR2 FQNEAQ (reference sequence). The CDR3 has 15 residues. The CDR3 DNA sequence: TGTGCCAGCAGCACCCGGGACACGAACAAGTACGAGCAGTACTTC. Its translation: CASSTRDTNKYEQYF. Looking up the rest from reference TRBV7-9 and TRBJ2-7 gives the full variable domain: DTGVSQNPRHKITKRGQNVTFRCDPISEHNRLYWYRQTLGQGPEFLTYFQNEAQLEKSRLLSDRFSAERPKGSFSTLEIQRTEQGDSAMYLCASSTRDTNKYEQYFGPGTRLTVT.

Here the CDR3 reads CASSSGQGEDEQYF. CDR3 nucleotides: TGTGCCAGCAGCTCCGGGCAGGGGGAGGACGAGCAGTACTTC. The gene calls are TRBV7-3 and TRBJ2-7; maybe TRBD1 (7 bases). The CDR3 is made up of 14 amino acids. Looked up from germline, CDR1 is SGHTA and CDR2 is FQGTGA. V was clipped by 4 bases and J by 5 bases, with 15 bases between them.

The rearrangement links TRBV13 to TRBJ2-7; 7 bases are a match to TRBD1. CDR1 PRHDT and CDR2 FYEKMQ come from the germline V gene (reference sequence). V lost 0 bases, J lost 7 bases, and 6 bases stayed unmatched. The CDR3 runs 14 residues. This CDR3 is CASSLGQGVTEQYF. DNA for the CDR3: TGTGCCAGCAGCTTAGGGCAGGGGGTGACAGAGCAGTACTTC. The variable domain in full, with the rest retrieved from reference TRBV13 and TRBJ2-7, is AAGVIQSPRHLIKEKRETATLKCYPIPRHDTVYWYQQGPGQDPQFLISFYEKMQSDKGSIPDRFSAQQFSDYHSELNMSSLELGDSALYFCASSLGQGVTEQYFGPGTRLTVT.

This clone was found once. The chain has TRBV2 and TRBJ2-3; D not certain. V dropped 7 bases and J dropped 6 bases, with 11 bases sitting between them. The CDR3 has 12 residues. Germline CDR1 SNHLY, CDR2 FYNNEI. The chain's CDR3 is CASNPWADTQYF. CDR3 bases: TGTGCCAGCAACCCCTGGGCGGATACGCAGTATTTT. The whole variable domain, filled in from reference TRBV2 and TRBJ2-3, reads EPEVTQTPSHQVTQMGQEVILRCVPISNHLYFYWYRQILGQKVEFLVSFYNNEISEKSEIFDDQFSVERPDGSNFTLKIRSTKLEDSAMYFCASNPWADTQYFGPGTRLTVL.

The chain carries TRBV7-9 and TRBJ1-6, with a tentative D call TRBD1 (6 bases). CDR1 is SEHNR, CDR2 FQNEAQ, per germline (reference sequence). The length of the CDR3 is 17 residues. The V end lost 5 bases, the J end lost 4 bases, and 18 bases lay between the germline ends. The CDR3 sequence is CASSPGAQGPYNSPLHF. Written as DNA, the CDR3 is TGTGCCAGCAGCCCTGGGGCACAGGGCCCTTATAATTCACCCCTCCACTTT.

The chain uses TRBV27 and TRBJ2-7; a weak D match, TRBD1 (7 bases). This CDR3 has 16 amino acids. Germline V lookup: CDR1 MNHEY, CDR2 SMNVEV (reference sequence). The V end lost 0 bases, the J end lost 4 bases, and 16 bases lay between the germline ends. DNA for the CDR3: TGTGCCAGCAGTTTATCCTGGGGGGACAGCCTTTACGAGCAGTACTTC. It specifies CASSLSWGDSLYEQYF.

This chain uses TRBV7-2 with TRBJ2-7; 13 nucleotides line up with TRBD2. This CDR3 region has 15 residues. CDR1 is SGHTA, CDR2 FQGNSA, per germline. The J segment lost 2 bases and the V segment lost 5 bases, leaving 3 bases of the junction unmatched. The chain's CDR3 is CASSPGLAGAYEQYF. Written as DNA, the CDR3 is TGTGCCAGCAGCCCCGGACTAGCGGGAGCCTACGAGCAGTACTTC.

The chain carries TRBV15 and TRBJ2-2, with TRBD1 matching over 10 bases. V shed 5 bases and J 4 bases; nucleotides not matched to a gene: 19. The CDR3 contains 20 residues. Looked up from germline, CDR1 is LNHNV and CDR2 is YYDKDF (reference sequence). The CDR3 sequence: CATSPIHLTGTGEPTGELFF. As DNA, the CDR3 is TGTGCCACCAGCCCCATACATTTGACCGGGACAGGGGAACCCACCGGGGAGCTGTTTTTT.

A few counts support this clone. The V call is TRBV30, the J call TRBJ1-5; 9 bases agree with TRBD1. Germline loops: CDR1 GTSNPN, CDR2 SVGIG (reference sequence). This CDR3 region has 13 residues. With V trimmed by 5 bases and J by 6 bases, 5 bases remained unmatched. The CDR3 sequence is CAWGGQGPQPQHF. Written as DNA, the CDR3 is TGTGCCTGGGGGGGACAGGGCCCTCAGCCCCAGCATTTT.

The rearrangement joins TRBV9 to TRBJ2-1, with TRBD2 matching over 11 bases. Germline loops: CDR1 SGDLS, CDR2 YYNGEE. The CDR3 spans 14 residues. J was trimmed by 7 bases and V by 4 bases; bases with no gene match: 4. As DNA, the CDR3 is TGTGCCAGCAGCACTAGCGGGAGCGCGAATGAGCAGTTCTTC. Encoded protein: CASSTSGSANEQFF.

This clone was recorded only once. This chain uses TRBV27 with TRBJ1-6, with 8 bases aligning to TRBD1. The germline gives CDR1 MNHEY, CDR2 SMNVEV (reference sequence). This CDR3 is 15 amino acids long. V gave up 6 bases and J gave up 8 bases; unmatched junction bases: 9. CDR3 loop: CASSRYQGAYSPLHF. As DNA, the CDR3 is TGTGCCAGCAGCCGCTACCAGGGGGCTTATTCACCCCTCCACTTT.

This chain connects TRBV28 to TRBJ2-2; TRBD2 matches 11 bases. The CDR3 contains 16 residues. With V trimmed by 4 bases and J by 4 bases, 5 bases remained unmatched. Germline values: CDR1 MDHEN, CDR2 SYDVKM. CDR3 in DNA: TGTGCCAGCAGTTCCCTAGCGGGAGGCCTCACCGGGGAGCTGTTTTTT. Its translation is CASSSLAGGLTGELFF. The full variable domain, with the rest looked up from reference TRBV28 and TRBJ2-2, is DVKVTQSSRYLVKRTGEKVFLECVQDMDHENMFWYRQDPGLGLRLIYFSYDVKMKEKGDIPEGYSVSREKKERFSLILESASTNQTSMYLCASSSLAGGLTGELFFGEGSRLTVL.

This chain connects TRBV4-1 to TRBJ2-7; a weak D match, TRBD2 (7 bases). The CDR3 is 15 amino acids. The germline CDR1 and CDR2 sequences are MGHRA and YSYEKL. V lost 0 bases and J lost 0, with 9 bases in between. CDR3 loop: CASSQDGGPSYEQYF. In DNA, the CDR3 is TGCGCCAGCAGCCAAGACGGGGGGCCCTCCTACGAGCAGTACTTC.

The chain employs TRBV5-6 and TRBJ2-1, with D perhaps matching TRBD2 (5 bases). The germline V gene has CDR1 SGHDT and CDR2 YYEEEE. With 3 bases removed from V and 4 bases from J, the gap between germline ends came to 14 bases. CDR3 size: 15 residues. CDR3 residues: CASSWVRDSYNEQFF. The CDR3 nucleotides are TGTGCCAGCAGCTGGGTGAGGGATTCGTACAATGAGCAGTTCTTC.

This clone is large (0.1 to 1%) within its sample. The rearrangement joins TRBV5-8 to TRBJ1-1; D might be TRBD1 (6 bases). V dropped 2 bases and J dropped 2 bases, with 10 bases sitting between them. The CDR3 has 14 residues. Germline lookup yields CDR1 SGHTS and CDR2 YDEGEE. The CDR3 region is CASSFGTPNTEAFF. The DNA of the CDR3 is TGTGCCAGCAGCTTCGGGACACCCAACACTGAAGCTTTCTTT.

In its sample, this clone was seen a few times. Germline and junction disagree at one end, which may indicate a read error. The chain uses TRBV2 and TRBJ1-6, with D tentatively TRBD1 (5 bases). The CDR3 loop spans 12 amino acids. The germline gives CDR1 SNHLY, CDR2 FYNNEI. The CDR3 reads CASSLDSNLPPF. CDR3 bases: TGTGCCAGCAGTCTTGACAGTAACCTTCCCCCCTTT. Filled out from reference TRBV2 and TRBJ1-6, the complete variable domain reads EPEVTQTPSHQVTQMGQEVILRCVPISNHLYFYWYRQILGQKVEFLVSFYNNEISEKSEIFDDQFSVERPDGSNFTLKIRSTKLEDSAMYFCASSLDSNLPPFGNGTRLTVT.